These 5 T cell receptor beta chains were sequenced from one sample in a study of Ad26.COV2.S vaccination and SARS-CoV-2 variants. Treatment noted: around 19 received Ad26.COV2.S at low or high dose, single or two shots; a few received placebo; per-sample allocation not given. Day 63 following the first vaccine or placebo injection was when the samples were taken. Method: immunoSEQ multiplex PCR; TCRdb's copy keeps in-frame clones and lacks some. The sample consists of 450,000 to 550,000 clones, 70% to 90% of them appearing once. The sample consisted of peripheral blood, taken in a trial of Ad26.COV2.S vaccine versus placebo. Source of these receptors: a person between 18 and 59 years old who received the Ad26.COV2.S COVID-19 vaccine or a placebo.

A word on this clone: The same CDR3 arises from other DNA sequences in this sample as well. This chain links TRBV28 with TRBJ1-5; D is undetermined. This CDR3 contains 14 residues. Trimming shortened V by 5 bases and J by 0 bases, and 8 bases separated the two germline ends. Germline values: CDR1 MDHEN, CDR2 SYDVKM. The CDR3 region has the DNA TGTGCCAGCAGTCTGGATTATAGCAATCAGCCCCAGCATTTT. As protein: CASSLDYSNQPQHF.

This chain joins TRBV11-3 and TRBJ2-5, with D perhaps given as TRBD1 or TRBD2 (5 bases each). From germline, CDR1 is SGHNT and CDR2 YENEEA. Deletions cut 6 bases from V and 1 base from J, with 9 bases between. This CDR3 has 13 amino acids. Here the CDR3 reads CASSWDGQETQYF. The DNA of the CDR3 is TGTGCCAGCAGTTGGGACGGCCAAGAGACCCAGTACTTC.

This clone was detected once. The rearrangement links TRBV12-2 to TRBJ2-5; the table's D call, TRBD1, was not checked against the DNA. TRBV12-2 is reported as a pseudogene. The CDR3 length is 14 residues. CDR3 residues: CASRSVREQETQYF. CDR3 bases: TGTGCAAGTCGCTCGGTCAGGGAACAAGAGACCCAGTACTTC.

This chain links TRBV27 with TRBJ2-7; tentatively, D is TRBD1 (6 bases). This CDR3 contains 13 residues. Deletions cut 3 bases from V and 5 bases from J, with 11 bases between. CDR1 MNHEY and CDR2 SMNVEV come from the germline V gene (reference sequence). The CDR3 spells CASSFGRGDEQYF. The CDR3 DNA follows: TGTGCCAGCAGTTTTGGCAGGGGCGACGAGCAGTACTTC.

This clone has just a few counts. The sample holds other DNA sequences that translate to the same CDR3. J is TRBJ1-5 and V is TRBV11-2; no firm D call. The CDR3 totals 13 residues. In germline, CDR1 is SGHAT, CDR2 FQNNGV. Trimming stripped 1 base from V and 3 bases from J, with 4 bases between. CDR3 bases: TGTGCCAGCAGCTTAGTATCCAATCAGCCCCAGCATTTT. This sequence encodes CASSLVSNQPQHF.